These T cell receptor beta chains were read from a single sample in a study of T cell changes during pregnancy in multiple sclerosis. Repertoires were generated with immunoSEQ multiplex PCR, while TCRdb's copy carries only in-frame clones and drops some. Found here are roughly 110,000 clones, about 93% of them singletons; the top ten hold about 1.5%. Material: peripheral blood, obtained in the third trimester of pregnancy. The receptors shown here come from a female donor with multiple sclerosis, enrolled in a pregnancy study. The CDR3 runs from the conserved cysteine through the conserved F or W. Fields, in order: V gene, clone size, D gene, J gene, CDR3 protein, CDR3 DNA. D genes are given only for firm matches. Size is stated for part of the rows, as once, few or many counts, or as a class when the clone is expanded.

v_call: TRBV6-1
clone_size: NA
d_call: TRBD1
j_call: TRBJ2-7
cdr3_aa: CASSEASGTGSFPLAYEQYF
cdr3_nt: TGTGCCAGCAGTGAAGCGAGTGGGACAGGGTCCTTCCCCTTGGCATACGAGCAGTACTTC

v_call: TRBV19
clone_size: NA
d_call: NA
j_call: TRBJ1-1
cdr3_aa: CASSPLQGGTEAFF
cdr3_nt: TGTGCCAGTAGTCCCCTACAGGGAGGGACTGAAGCTTTCTTT

v_call: TRBV2
clone_size: NA
d_call: TRBD1
j_call: TRBJ2-7
cdr3_aa: CASSGSWTGRSSYEQYF
cdr3_nt: TGTGCCAGCAGTGGGTCATGGACAGGGAGGAGCTCCTACGAGCAGTACTTC

v_call: TRBV5-5
clone_size: NA
d_call: TRBD1
j_call: TRBJ1-6
cdr3_aa: CASSGGQEVSSYNSPLHF
cdr3_nt: TGTGCCAGCAGCGGGGGACAGGAGGTCTCCTCCTATAATTCACCCCTCCACTTT

v_call: TRBV29-1
clone_size: few
d_call: NA
j_call: TRBJ1-1
cdr3_aa: CSVGLQVQSEAFF
cdr3_nt: TGCAGCGTGGGCCTACAGGTTCAGTCTGAAGCTTTCTTT

v_call: TRBV9
clone_size: NA
d_call: TRBD2
j_call: TRBJ2-3
cdr3_aa: CASSVGAGVPDTQYF
cdr3_nt: TGTGCCAGCAGCGTAGGAGCGGGAGTACCAGATACGCAGTATTTT

v_call: TRBV9
clone_size: NA
d_call: NA
j_call: TRBJ1-5
cdr3_aa: CASSDTTGQPQHF
cdr3_nt: TGTGCCAGCAGCGACACTACAGGCCAGCCCCAGCATTTT

v_call: TRBV15
clone_size: NA
d_call: NA
j_call: TRBJ2-3
cdr3_aa: CATSSRRVREGPDTQYF
cdr3_nt: TGTGCCACCAGCAGCAGGCGCGTGCGGGAAGGCCCAGATACGCAGTATTTT

v_call: TRBV6-5
clone_size: NA
d_call: NA
j_call: TRBJ1-1
cdr3_aa: CASSYSRRRDTEAFF
cdr3_nt: TGTGCCAGCAGTTACTCGAGACGGAGGGACACTGAAGCTTTCTTT

v_call: TRBV6-5
clone_size: NA
d_call: TRBD1
j_call: TRBJ1-2
cdr3_aa: CASSYSGTGLNYGYTF
cdr3_nt: TGTGCCAGCAGTTACTCCGGGACAGGGCTTAACTATGGCTACACCTTC